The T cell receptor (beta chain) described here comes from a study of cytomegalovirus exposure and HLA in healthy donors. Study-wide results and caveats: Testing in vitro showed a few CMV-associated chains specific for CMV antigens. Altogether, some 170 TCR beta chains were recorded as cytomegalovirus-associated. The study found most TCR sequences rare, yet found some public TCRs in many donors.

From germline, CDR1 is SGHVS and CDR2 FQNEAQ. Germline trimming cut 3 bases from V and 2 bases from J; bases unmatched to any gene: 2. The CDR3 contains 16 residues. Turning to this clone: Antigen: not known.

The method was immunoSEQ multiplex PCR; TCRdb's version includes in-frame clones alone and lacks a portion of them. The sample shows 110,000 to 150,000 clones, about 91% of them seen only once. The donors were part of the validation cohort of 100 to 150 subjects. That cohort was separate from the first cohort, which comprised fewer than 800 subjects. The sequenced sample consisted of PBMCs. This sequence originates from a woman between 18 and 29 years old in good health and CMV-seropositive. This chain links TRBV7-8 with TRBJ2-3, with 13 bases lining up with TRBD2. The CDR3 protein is CASSFTSGGATDTQYF. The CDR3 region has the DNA TGTGCCAGCAGCTTTACTAGCGGGGGGGCCACAGATACGCAGTATTTT.